Listed here is a single T cell receptor (beta chain). Its antigen is as yet unknown. The source of the sample is a study of graft-versus-host responses after intestinal transplantation. Clones were sequenced by immunoSEQ multiplex PCR, and TCRdb holds only the in-frame ones, with some missing. The sample lists about 59,000 clones, around 92% occurring once. The CDR3 extends over 14 amino acids. Germline V gene sequence: CDR1 MNHNY, CDR2 SVGAGI (reference sequence). V lost 2 bases and J lost 9; bases outside the gene matches: 7. This sample comprised unstimulated CD4+ T cells sorted from spleen or lymph node cells, obtained before transplant. The rearrangement joins TRBV6-6 to TRBJ2-3, with 8 bases matching TRBD1. The receptor comes from a human donor who was the organ donor for an intestinal transplant. CDR3 amino acids: CASSYQGTGGTQYF. The CDR3, as DNA: TGTGCCAGCAGTTACCAAGGGACAGGTGGGACGCAGTATTTT.